This note documents a single T cell receptor (beta chain) sequence. Its antigen is undetermined. The sample is drawn from a study of cytomegalovirus exposure and HLA in healthy donors. General study results and limits: Later analysis showed TCR association rates varying by HLA locus, highest for DRB1 and lowest for HLA-C. An assumption of roughly uniform sequencing depth across donors underlay the presence/absence analyses. Donor immune exposure was known only as CMV serostatus.

The CDR3 spans 14 residues. The germline CDR1 and CDR2 sequences are MNHEY and SVGAGI. The V segment lost 6 bases and the J segment 2 bases; nucleotides outside the gene matches: 5. Vbeta (60) and Jbeta (13) primers were used in the PCR. Assay: immunoSEQ multiplex PCR; the TCRdb copy retains only in-frame clones and omits some. The table lists around 130,000 clones, more than 65% of them singletons, with around 5.8% in the top ten. Specimen: PBMCs. The origin of this receptor is a man aged 18-30 years in good health and CMV-seropositive. The rearrangement uses TRBV6-5 and TRBJ1-2; 8 bases are a match to TRBD1. In DNA form, the CDR3 reads TGTGCCAGCAGGCCGGACAGGGTAAACTATGGCTACACCTTC. Protein sequence: CASRPDRVNYGYTF.